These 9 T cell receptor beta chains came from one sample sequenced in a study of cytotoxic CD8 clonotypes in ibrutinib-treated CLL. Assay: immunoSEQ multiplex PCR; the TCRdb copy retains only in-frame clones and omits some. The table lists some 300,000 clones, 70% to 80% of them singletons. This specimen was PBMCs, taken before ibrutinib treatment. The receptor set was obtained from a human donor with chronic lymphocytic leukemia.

The CDR3 DNA reads as TGTGCCAGCAGCTTGGGACAGCTTAGCACAGATACGCAGTATTTT. Translation gives CASSLGQLSTDTQYF. This rearrangement joins TRBV11-3 to TRBJ2-3, with 7 bases matching TRBD1. Germline-derived CDR1 and CDR2 are SGHNT and YENEEA. Germline trimming cut 3 bases from V and 0 bases from J; bases unmatched to any gene: 3. CDR3 length: 15 amino acids.

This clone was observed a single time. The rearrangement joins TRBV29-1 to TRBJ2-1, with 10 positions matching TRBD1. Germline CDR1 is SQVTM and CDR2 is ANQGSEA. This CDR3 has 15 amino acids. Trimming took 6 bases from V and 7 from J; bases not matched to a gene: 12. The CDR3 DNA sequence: TGCAGCGTGACAGGGGGCTGGGGGAGAGAGAATGAGCAGTTCTTC. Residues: CSVTGGWGRENEQFF.

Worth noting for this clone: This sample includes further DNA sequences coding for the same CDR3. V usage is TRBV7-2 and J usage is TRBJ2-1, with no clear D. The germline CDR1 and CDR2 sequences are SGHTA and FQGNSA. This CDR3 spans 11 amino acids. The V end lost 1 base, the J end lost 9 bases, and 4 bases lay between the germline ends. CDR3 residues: CASSLGGEQFF. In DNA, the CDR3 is TGTGCCAGCAGCTTAGGAGGTGAGCAGTTCTTC.

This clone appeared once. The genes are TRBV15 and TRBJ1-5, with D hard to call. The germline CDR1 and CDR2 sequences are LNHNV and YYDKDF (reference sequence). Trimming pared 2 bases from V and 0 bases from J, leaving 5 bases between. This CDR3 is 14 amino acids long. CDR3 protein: CATSRQISNQPQHF. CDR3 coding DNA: TGTGCCACCAGCAGACAGATTAGCAATCAGCCCCAGCATTTT.

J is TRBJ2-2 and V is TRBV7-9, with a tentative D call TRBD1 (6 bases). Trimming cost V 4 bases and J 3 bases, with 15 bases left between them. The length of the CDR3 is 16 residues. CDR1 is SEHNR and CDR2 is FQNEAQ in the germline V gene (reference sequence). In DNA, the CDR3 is TGTGCCAGCAGCTCCCACAGGGTTTTCGACACCGGGGAGCTGTTTTTT. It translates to CASSSHRVFDTGELFF.

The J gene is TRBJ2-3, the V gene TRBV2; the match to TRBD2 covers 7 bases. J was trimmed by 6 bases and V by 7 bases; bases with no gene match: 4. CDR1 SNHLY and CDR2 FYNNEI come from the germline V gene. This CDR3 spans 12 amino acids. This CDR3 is CASKTLADTQYF. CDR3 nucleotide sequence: TGTGCCAGCAAAACACTAGCGGATACGCAGTATTTT.

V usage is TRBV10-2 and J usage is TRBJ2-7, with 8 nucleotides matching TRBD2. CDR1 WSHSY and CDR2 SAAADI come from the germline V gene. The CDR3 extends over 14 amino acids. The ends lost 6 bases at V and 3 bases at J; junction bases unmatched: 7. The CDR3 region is CASRRGAGIYEQYF. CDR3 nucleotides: TGCGCCAGCAGGCGGGGGGCAGGGATCTACGAGCAGTACTTC.

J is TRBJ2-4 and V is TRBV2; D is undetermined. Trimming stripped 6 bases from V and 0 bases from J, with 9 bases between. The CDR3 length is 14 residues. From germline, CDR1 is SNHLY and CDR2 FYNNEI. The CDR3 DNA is TGTGCCAGCAGGGGCAGACTAGCCAAAAACATTCAGTACTTC. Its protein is CASRGRLAKNIQYF.

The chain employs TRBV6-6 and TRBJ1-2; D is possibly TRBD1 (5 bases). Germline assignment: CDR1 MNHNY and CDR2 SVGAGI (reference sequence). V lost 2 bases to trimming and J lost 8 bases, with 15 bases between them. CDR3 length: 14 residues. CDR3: CASSYVSGGHGYTF. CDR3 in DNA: TGTGCCAGCAGTTACGTCTCGGGGGGTCACGGCTACACCTTC.